This entry features one TCR beta chain sequence. The sample is drawn from a study of shared clonotypes between healthy human individuals. The CDR3 has 15 residues. Germline V gene lookup returns CDR1 SGHNT and CDR2 YENEEA. V shed 3 bases, J shed 5 bases, and the junction held 7 bases outside the gene matches. The table came from immunoSEQ multiplex PCR; TCRdb's copy has only in-frame clones and leaves some out. This table has approximately 530,000 clones, 95% to 97% appearing once. This chain links TRBV11-3 with TRBJ1-3; 7 nucleotides align to TRBD1. This sequence originates from a woman aged 25 to 45 in good health. Sequencing was carried out using naive CD4+ T cells sorted from blood. Subset denoted: CD45RA+ positively selected. The CDR3 bases are TGTGCCAGCAGCTTCCACAGGGGCGTTAGAAACACCATATATTTT. Amino acids: CASSFHRGVRNTIYF. The variable domain in full, completed from reference TRBV11-3 and TRBJ1-3, reads EAGVVQSPRYKIIEKKQPVAFWCNPISGHNTLYWYLQNLGQGPELLIRYENEEAVDDSQLPKDRFSAERLKGVDSTLKIQPAELGDSAVYLCASSFHRGVRNTIYFGEGSWLTVV.